What follows are 20 T cell receptor beta chains derived from one specimen sequenced in a study of control samples from healthy donors and cancer patients. Sequencing used immunoSEQ multiplex PCR; TCRdb keeps in-frame clones, though not all of them. Counted here are 70,000 to 95,000 clones, more than 85% occurring once; the ten biggest clones make up roughly 1.3%. The sample consisted of PBMCs. All receptors come from a woman aged 40-49 years with lung cancer.

This chain uses TRBV13 with TRBJ1-3, with unresolved D. Germline-derived CDR1 and CDR2 are PRHDT and FYEKMQ (reference sequence). V was clipped by 3 bases and J by 2 bases, with 14 bases between them. This CDR3 is built from 16 residues. CDR3 loop: CASSFGQSSPGNTIYF. The CDR3 coding sequence is TGTGCCAGCAGCTTCGGCCAGAGTAGCCCTGGAAACACCATATATTTT.

The chain carries TRBV10-1 and TRBJ1-5, with D unresolved. CDR3 length: 14 residues. The V gene's germline CDR1 is WNHNN and CDR2 SYGVQD (reference sequence). V was trimmed by 6 bases and J by 2 bases, leaving 11 bases between them. CDR3 region: CASRDRARNQPQHF. The CDR3 DNA reads TGCGCCAGCAGAGACCGGGCACGCAATCAGCCCCAGCATTTT.

V and J are TRBV7-8 and TRBJ2-1; TRBD1 matches 7 bases. V was pared by 0 bases and J by 6 bases, with 8 bases of the junction left unmatched. The germline V gene has CDR1 SGHVS and CDR2 FQNEAQ. This CDR3 has 16 residues. In DNA, the CDR3 is TGTGCCAGCAGCTTAGCGGACAGGCTAGGGGCCAATGAGCAGTTCTTC. Translating gives CASSLADRLGANEQFF.

The chain uses TRBV4-1 and TRBJ2-3; 13 bases map to TRBD2. J lost 6 bases, V lost 0 bases, and 3 bases had no gene match. Germline V gene data show CDR1 as MGHRA and CDR2 as YSYEKL. The CDR3 spans 16 residues. Here the CDR3 reads CASSQDPTSGGDTQYF. The CDR3 DNA reads TGCGCCAGCAGCCAAGACCCGACTAGCGGGGGGGATACGCAGTATTTT.

The chain couples TRBV19 to TRBJ2-1; tentatively, D is TRBD1 or TRBD2 (5 bases each). V was clipped by 7 bases and J by 1 base, with 11 bases between them. This CDR3 comprises 14 residues. In germline, CDR1 is LNHDA, CDR2 SQIVND (reference sequence). The CDR3 reads CASIKGESYNEQFF. In nucleotides, the CDR3 is TGTGCCAGTATAAAAGGGGAGTCCTACAATGAGCAGTTCTTC.

The V call is TRBV11-2, the J call TRBJ1-2; 7 positions agree with TRBD1. V dropped 4 bases and J dropped 2; count of bases not matched to a gene: 7. This CDR3 spans 15 amino acids. Germline lookup yields CDR1 SGHAT and CDR2 FQNNGV. The chain's CDR3 is CASSSLLDRNYGYTF. DNA for the CDR3: TGTGCCAGCAGCTCCCTCCTGGACAGGAACTATGGCTACACCTTC.

This clone has just one count. The chain joins TRBV12-3 or TRBV12-4 to TRBJ1-2; D unclear. Trimming pared 3 bases from V and 7 bases from J, leaving 6 bases between. The CDR3 extends over 11 amino acids. The CDR3 protein is CASSFNLGYTF. The CDR3 DNA reads TGTGCCAGCAGTTTTAATCTTGGCTACACCTTC.

The chain combines TRBV29-1 with TRBJ1-1; unclear D gene. V shed 6 bases and J shed 7 bases, with 9 bases lying between them. The CDR3 contains 10 residues. The V gene's germline CDR1 is SQVTM and CDR2 ANQGSEA. CDR3 sequence reads: CSVRLLEAFF. CDR3 in DNA: TGCAGCGTCCGACTTCTTGAAGCTTTCTTT.

The CDR3: CAISESNGGQDTQYF. The CDR3 coding sequence is TGTGCCATCAGTGAGTCGAACGGGGGACAAGATACGCAGTATTTT. V gene TRBV10-3 combines with J gene TRBJ2-3; D possibly matches TRBD1 or TRBD2 (6 bases each). Germline V gene data show CDR1 as ENHRY and CDR2 as SYGVKD. CDR3 size: 15 residues. Trimming pared 0 bases from V and 5 bases from J, leaving 12 bases between.

V is TRBV6-6 and J is TRBJ2-5; D is ambiguous. With 2 bases removed from V and 2 bases from J, the gap between germline ends came to 3 bases. The CDR3 sequence is 12 residues long. Germline CDR1 and CDR2: MNHNY and SVGAGI (reference sequence). As DNA, the CDR3 is TGTGCCAGCAGTTACGCTCAAGAGACCCAGTACTTC. Translating gives CASSYAQETQYF.

This rearrangement joins TRBV5-1 to TRBJ1-2; D remains unclear. The CDR3 totals 13 residues. V dropped 0 bases and J dropped 4 bases, with 7 bases sitting between them. Germline V gene data show CDR1 as SGHRS and CDR2 as YFSETQ. The CDR3 spells CASSLAAAYGYTF. CDR3 sequence (DNA): TGCGCCAGCAGCTTGGCGGCAGCCTATGGCTACACCTTC.

This clone was recorded only once. This chain uses TRBV29-1 with TRBJ2-3; D gene unclear. The CDR3 contains 12 residues. V was cut by 1 base and J by 3 bases, with 5 bases left in between. Germline CDR1 and CDR2: SQVTM and ANQGSEA. The CDR3 region is CSVEARTDTQYF. DNA of the CDR3: TGCAGCGTTGAAGCGAGGACAGATACGCAGTATTTT.

A word on this clone: One end of the junction does not line up with germline, which may come from a read error. The chain links TRBV7-7 to TRBJ2-5, with TRBD1 matching 9 bases. The CDR3 is 16 residues long. CDR1 SSHAT and CDR2 FNYEAQ come from the germline V gene (reference sequence). The CDR3 region is CASSLNHGTGKETQYF. The DNA of the CDR3 is TGTGCTAGCAGCTTAAATCACGGGACAGGGAAAGAGACCCAGTACTTC.

This clone was recorded once. The CDR3 reads CASSVAGTSGGPGVNEQFF. The CDR3 DNA reads as TGTGCCAGCAGCGTAGCCGGGACTAGCGGGGGTCCAGGGGTCAATGAGCAGTTCTTC. The J gene is TRBJ2-1, the V gene TRBV9, with 14 bases fitting TRBD2. Looked up from germline, CDR1 is SGDLS and CDR2 is YYNGEE. With 0 bases clipped from V and 6 bases from J, the junction kept 11 bases outside the gene matches. This CDR3 is built from 19 residues. The full variable domain, with the rest looked up from reference TRBV9 and TRBJ2-1, is DSGVTQTPKHLITATGQRVTLRCSPRSGDLSVYWYQQSLDQGLQFLIQYYNGEERAKGNILERFSAQQFPDLHSELNLSSLELGDSALYFCASSVAGTSGGPGVNEQFFGPGTRLTVL.

The CDR3 nucleotides read TGTGCCAGCAGCCAAGACGACAGGGGCCGTAACACCGGGGAGCTGTTTTTT. Protein sequence: CASSQDDRGRNTGELFF. This chain joins TRBV14 and TRBJ2-2, with 8 bases matching TRBD1. V trimming: 0 bases; J trimming: 2 bases; junction bases outside the gene matches: 5. Germline loops: CDR1 SGHDN, CDR2 FVKESK. The CDR3 length is 17 residues.

The CDR3 is CASRGAGAGEQYF. As DNA, the CDR3 is TGTGCCAGCAGGGGGGCGGGGGCAGGCGAGCAGTACTTC. The chain recombines TRBV6-5 with TRBJ2-7, with D possibly TRBD2 on 7 matching bases. V was trimmed by 6 bases and J by 6 bases, leaving 15 bases between them. The CDR3 consists of 13 residues. Germline-derived CDR1 and CDR2 are MNHEY and SVGAGI.

CDR3 loop: CASSVVENQGGEKLFF. The DNA of the CDR3 is TGTGCCAGCAGCGTAGTCGAGAATCAGGGGGGTGAAAAACTGTTTTTT. This chain uses TRBV9 with TRBJ1-4, with 7 bases lining up with TRBD1. Germline CDR1 and CDR2: SGDLS and YYNGEE. V trimming: 0 bases; J trimming: 7 bases; junction bases outside the gene matches: 9. The CDR3 is made up of 16 amino acids.

The chain has TRBV28 and TRBJ1-2, with a tentative D call TRBD1 (5 bases). Germline V lookup: CDR1 MDHEN, CDR2 SYDVKM. Trimming removed 5 bases from V and 4 bases from J, with 11 bases in between. This CDR3 region has 13 residues. CDR3 region: CASSNPDSYGYTF. The CDR3 coding sequence is TGTGCCAGCAGTAACCCAGACAGCTATGGCTACACCTTC.

In DNA, the CDR3 is TGCGCCAGCAGCTTGAGACTAGCGGGGAACAATGAGCAGTTCTTC. Amino acids: CASSLRLAGNNEQFF. The chain uses TRBV5-1 and TRBJ2-1; 11 bases are a match to TRBD2. Germline V gene lookup returns CDR1 SGHRS and CDR2 YFSETQ. The V gene end was trimmed by 1 base and the J gene end by 5 bases; junction bases not matched to a gene: 2. There are 15 residues in the CDR3.

V is TRBV6-5 and J is TRBJ1-1, with a tentative D call TRBD1 (5 bases). V was trimmed by 7 bases and J by 4 bases, leaving 13 bases between them. The CDR3 runs 13 residues. Germline CDR1 and CDR2: MNHEY and SVGAGI. CDR3 sequence reads: CASNEHRTTEAFF. The CDR3 DNA reads as TGTGCCAGCAACGAGCACAGGACCACTGAAGCTTTCTTT.